A single sample is the source of the 21 T cell receptor beta chains below, sequenced in a study of blood T cells in healthy people across ages. Combining a sample-barcoded 5' primer with a J-beta primer mix, a second PCR ran for about 6 to 12 cycles. TCRdb redid the calling of the 5' RACE reads with MiXCR, one entry per CDR3 protein. The table shows around 1,500,000 distinct CDR3 sequences, with around two fifths occurring only once. The sample taken for sequencing was blood. These receptor sequences come from a woman between 18 and 30 years old in good health.

The chain employs TRBV7-6 and TRBJ2-5, with 7 bases matching TRBD1. The J call may not be correct, given that the DNA end is closer to TRBJ2-7. The CDR3 spans 15 residues. Germline V gives CDR1 SGHVS, CDR2 FNYEAQ. CDR3 sequence reads: CASSPLGGEGLEQYF. CDR3 nucleotide sequence: TGTGCCAGCAGCCCGCTAGGGGGCGAGGGTCTCGAGCAGTACTTC.

In this sample, this clonotype turned up a few times. The CDR3 region is CASSVQQGQDTQYF. The CDR3 nucleotides are TGTGCCAGCAGCGTCCAACAGGGTCAGGATACGCAGTATTTT. The chain links TRBV5-5 to TRBJ2-3; possibly TRBD1 for D (6 bases). Trimming took 4 bases from V and 6 from J, leaving 15 bases between them. The CDR3 contains 14 residues. From germline, CDR1 is SGHKS and CDR2 YYEKEE (reference sequence).

This clonotype turned up a few times. The chain uses TRBV6-1 and TRBJ1-1, with TRBD1 as a possible D gene (5 bases). Germline values: CDR1 MNHNS, CDR2 SASEGT. Trimming left V 7 bases short and J 7 bases short, with 16 bases between. This CDR3 is built from 13 residues. This CDR3 is CASTPAPGREAFF. DNA for the CDR3: TGTGCCAGCACCCCAGCCCCGGGACGTGAAGCTTTCTTT.

About this clonotype: At one end the junction does not follow the germline gene, possibly because of a read error. The chain is built from TRBV4-2 and TRBJ2-5, with 8 bases that match TRBD2. The germline gives CDR1 LGHNA, CDR2 YNFKEQ. The CDR3 is made up of 13 amino acids. CDR3 amino acids: CASTQTSGETQYF. DNA for the CDR3: TGTGCCAGCACCCAAACTAGCGGAGAGACCCAGTACTTC.

The chain is built from TRBV5-1 and TRBJ2-5, with TRBD2 identical over 10 bases. V shed 3 bases and J 2 bases; nucleotides not matched to a gene: 10. CDR3 size: 17 residues. Looked up from germline, CDR1 is SGHRS and CDR2 is YFSETQ. The chain's CDR3 is CASSSWASGGAQETQYF. DNA for the CDR3: TGCGCCAGCAGCTCCTGGGCGAGCGGGGGGGCGCAAGAGACCCAGTACTTC.

The gene calls are TRBV25-1 and TRBJ2-1; D remains unclear. TRBJ2-7 matches the DNA end more closely, so the J call is doubtful. Per germline, CDR1 MGHDK and CDR2 SYGVNS. The CDR3 is 14 residues long. The CDR3 coding sequence is TGTGCCAGCAGTGAATCAGGCAGTAACTACGAGCAGTACTTC. Amino acid sequence: CASSESGSNYEQYF.

This clonotype appeared many times. The V and J genes are TRBV6-5 and TRBJ2-3; D uncertain. CDR1 is MNHEY, CDR2 SVGAGI, per germline. The CDR3 totals 16 residues. Trimming shortened V by 6 bases and J by 4 bases, and 20 bases separated the two germline ends. The CDR3 bases are TGTGCCAGCAGCACCTCCGGTGTCGAGGACGCAGATACGCAGTATTTT. Encoded protein: CASSTSGVEDADTQYF.

V gene TRBV5-1 combines with J gene TRBJ2-1; TRBD1 or TRBD2 may be the D gene (5 bases each). With 5 bases removed from V and 6 bases from J, the gap between germline ends came to 21 bases. Germline V gene sequence: CDR1 SGHRS, CDR2 YFSETQ. The CDR3 covers 16 residues. The CDR3 region is CASSRDQAKWGNEQFF. CDR3 in DNA: TGCGCCAGCAGTAGGGACCAGGCTAAATGGGGCAATGAGCAGTTCTTC.

This clonotype was found a few times. The chain joins TRBV12-3 or TRBV12-4 to TRBJ1-6; D is unresolved. The ends were cut back, 4 bases at V and 5 bases at J, with 9 bases in the middle. The CDR3 totals 14 residues. DNA for the CDR3: TGTGCCAGCAGTTCGACCGGGAATAATTCACCCCTCCACTTT. As protein: CASSSTGNNSPLHF.

The chain has TRBV7-6 and TRBJ2-1; TRBD1 or TRBD2 may be the D gene (5 bases each). Trimming took 2 bases from V and 3 from J, leaving 17 bases between them. Germline CDR1 and CDR2: SGHVS and FNYEAQ. This CDR3 contains 17 residues. The CDR3 region is CASSLTSGTVYYNEQFF. CDR3 coding DNA: TGTGCCAGCAGCTTAACTTCCGGGACCGTCTACTACAATGAGCAGTTCTTC.

The chain couples TRBV5-1 to TRBJ2-7; 10 bases fit TRBD2. The germline V gene has CDR1 SGHRS and CDR2 YFSETQ. The length of the CDR3 is 15 residues. The V segment lost 1 base and the J segment 2 bases; nucleotides outside the gene matches: 3. CDR3 coding DNA: TGCGCCAGCAGCTTGACTAGCGGGAACCCCTACGAGCAGTACTTC. This translates into CASSLTSGNPYEQYF. Full variable domain (missing parts from reference TRBV5-1 and TRBJ2-7): KAGVTQTPRYLIKTRGQQVTLSCSPISGHRSVSWYQQTPGQGLQFLFEYFSETQRNKGNFPGRFSGRQFSNSRSEMNVSTLELGDSALYLCASSLTSGNPYEQYFGPGTRLTVT.

This clonotype was seen only once. This chain connects TRBV30 to TRBJ2-1, with 9 bases fitting TRBD1. V dropped 8 bases and J dropped 6; count of bases not matched to a gene: 11. Germline CDR1 reads GTSNPN; CDR2 reads SVGIG (reference sequence). There are 14 residues in the CDR3. In nucleotides, the CDR3 is TGTGCCAGCCCGACAGGGGGGTACTCCAATGAGCAGTTCTTC. Encoded protein: CASPTGGYSNEQFF. The full variable domain, completed using reference TRBV30 and TRBJ2-1, is SQTIHQWPATLVQPVGSPLSLECTVEGTSNPNLYWYRQAAGRGLQLLFYSVGIGQISSEVPQNLSASRPQDRQFILSSKKLLLSDSGFYLCASPTGGYSNEQFFGPGTRLTVL.

The V call is TRBV12-3 or TRBV12-4, the J call TRBJ2-1; the D is unclear. The CDR3 spans 13 residues. V was shortened by 5 bases and J by 4 bases, with 9 bases between the two germline ends. The CDR3 region is CASSRYLYNEQFF. In DNA form, the CDR3 reads TGTGCCAGCAGTCGGTACCTTTACAATGAGCAGTTCTTC.

The rearrangement joins TRBV2 to TRBJ2-4; 7 bases are a match to TRBD1. The V gene end was trimmed by 8 bases and the J gene end by 6 bases; junction bases not matched to a gene: 10. The CDR3 runs 14 residues. CDR1 is SNHLY and CDR2 is FYNNEI in the germline V gene. The CDR3 DNA reads as TGTGCCAGCCTTAGTACAGGGGAGCTAAACATTCAGTACTTC. Its translation: CASLSTGELNIQYF.

The chain recombines TRBV20-1 with TRBJ1-5; D is unclear. V lost 0 bases to trimming and J lost 2 bases, with 11 bases between them. The CDR3 totals 15 residues. Germline-derived CDR1 and CDR2 are DFQATT and SNEGSKA (reference sequence). This chain's CDR3 is CSARDTLSGNQPQHF. In nucleotides, the CDR3 is TGCAGTGCTAGAGATACCCTTTCGGGCAATCAGCCCCAGCATTTT.

The V and J genes are TRBV18 and TRBJ2-6; TRBD1 or TRBD2 may be the D gene (5 bases each). The germline V and J ends were trimmed by 3 bases and 2 bases, with 11 bases remaining between them. CDR1 KGHSH and CDR2 LQKENI come from the germline V gene. The CDR3 totals 16 residues. CDR3 in amino acids: CASSPDGTTGANVLTF. The CDR3 region has the DNA TGTGCCAGCTCACCGGACGGGACCACTGGGGCCAACGTCCTGACTTTC.

This clonotype turned up a few times. At one end, the junction sequence differs from germline, possibly due to a read error. The V call is TRBV9, the J call TRBJ1-3, with D uncertain. CDR1 SGDLS and CDR2 YYNGEE come from the germline V gene. The CDR3 is 13 residues long. In nucleotides, the CDR3 is TGTACCAGCAGCGAGGTCTCTGGAAACACCATATATTTT. Translating gives CTSSEVSGNTIYF.

J is TRBJ1-2 and V is TRBV27, with a weak D call TRBD1 (5 bases). V lost 2 bases and J lost 4, with 14 bases in between. Germline loops: CDR1 MNHEY, CDR2 SMNVEV (reference sequence). This CDR3 is 15 amino acids long. CDR3 region: CASSLKDTGGYGYTF. DNA for the CDR3: TGTGCCAGCAGTTTAAAAGATACTGGGGGCTATGGCTACACCTTC.

This clonotype was counted between two and nine times. The chain has TRBV6-5 and TRBJ2-7; 9 positions match TRBD2. Germline-derived CDR1 and CDR2 are MNHEY and SVGAGI. CDR3 size: 15 residues. V lost 5 bases and J lost 0; bases outside the gene matches: 5. The CDR3: CASSRLADPSYEQYF. CDR3 nucleotide sequence: TGTGCCAGCAGTCGACTAGCGGATCCCTCCTACGAGCAGTACTTC.

The chain carries TRBV25-1 and TRBJ1-1; no firm D call. Per germline, CDR1 MGHDK and CDR2 SYGVNS. The CDR3 runs 13 residues. Trimming pared 9 bases from V and 2 bases from J, leaving 13 bases between. In DNA form, the CDR3 reads TGTGCCAGGAATTTTCCCCGAAACACTGAAGCTTTCTTT. It encodes CARNFPRNTEAFF.

This clonotype has at least ten counts. This rearrangement joins TRBV29-1 to TRBJ2-3; D not certain. V was shortened by 4 bases and J by 2 bases, with 13 bases between the two germline ends. Per germline, CDR1 SQVTM and CDR2 ANQGSEA. The CDR3 contains 14 residues. The CDR3 DNA sequence: TGCAGCGTTGCCGTTAGTACCTCCACAGATACGCAGTATTTT. Its translation: CSVAVSTSTDTQYF.